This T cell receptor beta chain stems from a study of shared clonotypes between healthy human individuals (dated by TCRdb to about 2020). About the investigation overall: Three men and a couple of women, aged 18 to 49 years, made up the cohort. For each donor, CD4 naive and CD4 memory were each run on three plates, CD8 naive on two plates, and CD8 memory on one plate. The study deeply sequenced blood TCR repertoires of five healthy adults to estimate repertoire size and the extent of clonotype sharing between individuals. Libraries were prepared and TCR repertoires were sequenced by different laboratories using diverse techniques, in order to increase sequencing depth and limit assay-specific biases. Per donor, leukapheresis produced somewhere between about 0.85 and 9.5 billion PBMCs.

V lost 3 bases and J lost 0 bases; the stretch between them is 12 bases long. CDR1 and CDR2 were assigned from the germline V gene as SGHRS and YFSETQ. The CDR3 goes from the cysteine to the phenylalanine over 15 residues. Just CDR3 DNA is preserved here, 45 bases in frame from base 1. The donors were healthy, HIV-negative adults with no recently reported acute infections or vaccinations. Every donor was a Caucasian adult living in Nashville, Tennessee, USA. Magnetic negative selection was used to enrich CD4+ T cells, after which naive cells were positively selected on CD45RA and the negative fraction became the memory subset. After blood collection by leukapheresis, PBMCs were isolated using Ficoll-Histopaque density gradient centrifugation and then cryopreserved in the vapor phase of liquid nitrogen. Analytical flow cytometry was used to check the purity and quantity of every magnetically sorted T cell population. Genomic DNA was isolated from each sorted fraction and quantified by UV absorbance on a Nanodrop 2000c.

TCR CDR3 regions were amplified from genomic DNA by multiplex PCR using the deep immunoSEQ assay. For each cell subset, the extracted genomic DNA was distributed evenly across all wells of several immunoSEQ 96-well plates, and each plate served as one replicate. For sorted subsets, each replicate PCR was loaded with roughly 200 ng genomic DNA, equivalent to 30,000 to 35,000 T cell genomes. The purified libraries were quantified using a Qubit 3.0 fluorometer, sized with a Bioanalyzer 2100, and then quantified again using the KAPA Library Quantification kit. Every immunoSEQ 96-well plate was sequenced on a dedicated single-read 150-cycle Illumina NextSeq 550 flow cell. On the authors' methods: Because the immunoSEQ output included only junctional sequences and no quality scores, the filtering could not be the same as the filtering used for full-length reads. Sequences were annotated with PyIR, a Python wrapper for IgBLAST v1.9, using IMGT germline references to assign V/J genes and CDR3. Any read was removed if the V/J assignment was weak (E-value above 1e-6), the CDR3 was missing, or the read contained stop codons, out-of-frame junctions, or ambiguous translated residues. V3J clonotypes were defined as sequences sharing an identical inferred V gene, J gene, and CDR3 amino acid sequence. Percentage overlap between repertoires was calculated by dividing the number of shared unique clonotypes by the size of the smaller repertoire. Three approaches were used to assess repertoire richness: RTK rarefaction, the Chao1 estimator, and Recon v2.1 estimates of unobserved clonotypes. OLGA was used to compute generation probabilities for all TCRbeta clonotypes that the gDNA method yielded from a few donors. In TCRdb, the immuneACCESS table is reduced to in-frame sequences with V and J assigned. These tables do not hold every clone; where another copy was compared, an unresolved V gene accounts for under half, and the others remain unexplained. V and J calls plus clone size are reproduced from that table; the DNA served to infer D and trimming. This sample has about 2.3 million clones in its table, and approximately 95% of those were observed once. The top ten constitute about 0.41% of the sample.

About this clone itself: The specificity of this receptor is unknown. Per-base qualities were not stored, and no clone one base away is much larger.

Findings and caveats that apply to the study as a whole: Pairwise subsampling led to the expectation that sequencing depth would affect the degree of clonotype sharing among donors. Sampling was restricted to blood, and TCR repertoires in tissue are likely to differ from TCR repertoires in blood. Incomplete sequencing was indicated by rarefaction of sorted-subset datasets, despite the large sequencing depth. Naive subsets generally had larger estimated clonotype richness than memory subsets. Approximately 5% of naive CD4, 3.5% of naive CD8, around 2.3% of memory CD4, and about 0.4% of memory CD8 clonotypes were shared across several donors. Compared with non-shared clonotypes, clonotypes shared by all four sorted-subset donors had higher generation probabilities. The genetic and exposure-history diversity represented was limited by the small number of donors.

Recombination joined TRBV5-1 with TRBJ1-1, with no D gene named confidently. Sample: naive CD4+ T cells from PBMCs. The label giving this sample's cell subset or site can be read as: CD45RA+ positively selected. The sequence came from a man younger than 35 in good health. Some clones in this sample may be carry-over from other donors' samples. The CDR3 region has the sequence CASSWTRGMNTEAFF. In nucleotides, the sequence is TGCGCCAGCAGCTGGACCCGTGGGATGAACACTGAAGCTTTCTTT.